This T cell receptor (beta chain) was documented in a study of shared clonotypes between healthy human individuals. Regarding this clone: Its matching antigen is unknown.

Clones were sequenced by immunoSEQ multiplex PCR, and TCRdb holds only the in-frame ones, with some missing. The sample lists about 2,500,000 clones; around 94% were seen once. This CDR3 region has 12 residues. From germline, CDR1 is MNHEY and CDR2 SVGAGI. V shed 9 bases and J shed 7 bases, with 13 bases lying between them. Study-level results: Compared with clonotypes that all four donors shared, non-shared clonotypes had lower generation probabilities.

Source material: naive CD4+ T cells sorted from blood. The subset denotes: CD45RA+ positively selected. The rearrangement uses TRBV6-5 and TRBJ1-5, with a possible D match to TRBD1 (5 bases). The receptor was isolated from a man younger than 35 in good health. The CDR3 spells CASWSGGQPQHF. The DNA of the CDR3 is TGTGCCAGTTGGAGCGGGGGACAGCCCCAGCATTTT.